This T cell receptor (beta chain) was sequenced during a study of blood T cells in healthy people across ages. Study-wide results and limits: Those diversity estimates obtained from one million T cells were thought to be underestimates. Unsorted PBMCs prevented conclusive naive versus antigen-experienced comparison.

The study isolated at least 7 million PBMCs from each sample. On this clonotype itself: Its cognate antigen is unknown.

It was with a sample-barcoded 5' primer and a J-beta primer mix that a second PCR of roughly 7 to 12 cycles was run. MiXCR, run by TCRdb on the 5' RACE reads, gives a single entry per CDR3 protein. The table includes some 1.4 million distinct CDR3 sequences, 42% detected once. V was trimmed by 0 bases and J by 7 bases, leaving 7 bases between them. The V gene's germline CDR1 is ENHRY and CDR2 SYGVKD. The CDR3 is 14 residues long. The chain recombines TRBV10-3 with TRBJ1-6; D is ambiguous. The source is a woman in her late teens or twenties in good health. Specimen: blood. CDR3 DNA sequence: TGTGCCATCAGTGAGTCGATAGGGAATTCACCCCTCCACTTT. Translating gives CAISESIGNSPLHF.